The following is a T cell receptor (beta chain) sequence with its context. The antigen remains unidentified. This sample was included in a study of radiotherapy plus CTLA-4 blockade in lung cancer. Overall study: Objective responses were seen in about a sixth of patients, disease control in more than 30%.

Broader study findings: An expansion of tumor-derived TCR clones occurred in blood after radiotherapy plus ipilimumab. Best predicting response, reportedly, were early blood T cell clone dynamics, with interferon-beta.

The CDR3 extends over 15 amino acids. The germline V gene has CDR1 GTSNPN and CDR2 SVGIG (reference sequence). The V segment lost 1 base and the J segment 8 bases; nucleotides outside the gene matches: 8. The protocol was immunoSEQ multiplex PCR, while the TCRdb copy is restricted to in-frame clones and leaves out a portion. The table includes nearly 110,000 clones, approximately 81% detected once. It was focal radiation plus CTLA-4 blockade with ipilimumab that patients with chemo-refractory metastatic non-small-cell lung cancer received. The chain links TRBV30 to TRBJ1-4; 9 nucleotides line up with TRBD1. The TCR was taken from a human donor with non-small cell lung cancer that progressed on radiotherapy plus ipilimumab. Some clones in this sample may be carry-over from other donors' samples. The sequences come from peripheral blood, collected from a patient treated with radiotherapy plus ipilimumab. The CDR3 here is CAWSAQTGGGEKLFF. CDR3 DNA: TGTGCCTGGAGTGCACAGACAGGGGGAGGAGAAAAACTGTTTTTT.